The sequence of this T cell receptor beta chain was determined in a study of spatial heterogeneity in lung cancer. About the study: The mean occurrence of each unique TCR and UMI combination in raw reads exceeded 8.5.

MiXCR was run by TCRdb on the 5' RACE reads, yielding one entry per CDR3 protein. The data hold several thousand distinct CDR3 sequences, with about 29% observed a single time. This clonotype occurred many times. Its target is not known. Study results and limitations: Ubiquitous expanded TCR counts tracked ubiquitous nonsynonymous mutations; regional expanded TCR counts tracked regional nonsynonymous mutations. The study found that expanded intratumoral alpha and beta TCR counts tracked tumor mutation counts. Coverage was estimated at around 7.3% of tumor T cells for alpha chains and about 13% for beta chains.

Noted time point: sample taken at primary tumor resection. V lost 11 bases and J lost 4, with 17 bases in between. The CDR3 runs 13 residues. CDR1 and CDR2 from the germline V gene are SNHLY and FYNNEI. Sample: lung tumor tissue, taken at surgery. The chain carries TRBV2 and TRBJ1-1; D possibly corresponds to TRBD1 (5 bases). This sequence originates from a female donor with early-stage non-small cell lung cancer. CDR3: CAGSPGLSTEAFF. The CDR3 bases are TGTGCCGGATCCCCAGGGTTAAGCACTGAAGCTTTCTTT.